The sequence of this TCR beta chain was determined in a study of T-cell memory formation after mild COVID-19 (dated by TCRdb to about 2021). As for the study more broadly: TCR sequence clusters from the two donors were largely donor specific. In two donors, T-cell clones that expanded and contracted after mild COVID-19 were followed by sequencing TCRalpha and TCRbeta repertoires longitudinally. The cohort was made up of two young adult volunteers, one female and one male, who were previously healthy.

CDR1 and CDR2 were assigned from the germline V gene as SGDLS and YYNGEE. Including the terminal cysteine and phenylalanine, the CDR3 comprises 12 residues. Solely the CDR3 DNA is kept, with 36 bases framed from the first base. Trimming at the junction amounts to 5 bases on V and 6 bases on J, and the germline ends lie 11 bases apart. The run used an Illumina NovaSeq 6000. TCRalpha and TCRbeta cDNA libraries were constructed by 5'RACE with constant-segment primers, with sample barcodes and unique molecular identifiers being introduced. RNA was extracted from every sample with Trizol reagent. Libraries were amplified in two PCR steps, with a second sample barcode and Illumina TruSeq adapters added in the second step. Sequencing of the libraries was done on an Illumina NovaSeq, producing 2 x 150 bp paired-end reads. As for the original processing: Demultiplexing of reads and collapsing into UMI-guided consensus sequences were performed with migec v1.2.7. Using mixcr v2.1.11, UMI consensuses were aligned to TRA and TRB V and J templates and then assembled into clonotypes. Clonotypes were classified as expanded or contracted when called significant by both edgeR and NoisET, with noise models trained on biological replicates. For edgeR calls, a false discovery rate-adjusted p below 0.01 and a log2 fold-change threshold of 1 were applied. PCA with hierarchical clustering of max-normalized trajectories of the 1000 most abundant clonotypes was used as exploratory dynamics analysis. Each responding clone was given a CD4 or CD8 phenotype based on the CD4+ and CD8+ repertoires, which had been sequenced separately. The public reads were run again by TCRdb, first through fastp at Q25 and then through MiXCR, and only productive beta chains were kept. Here each entry gathers all rows of one CDR3 protein and keeps the most common genes and DNA. TCRdb assigned the V and J calls; the authors' analysis was not used. This sample lists 180,000 or so distinct CDR3 sequences; about 9.9% were detected once. Of the sample, less than 4% is held by the ten largest clones.

Ficoll-Paque density gradient centrifugation was used to isolate PBMCs. For this clonotype: Its cognate antigen has yet to be identified. No qualities accompany the bases; no much larger clone lies one base away.

Paper-wide results and their limitations: Balanced CD4/CD8 phenotypes were observed for clones contracting from day 15 to 85, whereas a bias towards CD4+ was observed for a second wave of clones expanding from day 15 to 37. SARS-CoV-2 specificity of the second-wave clones peaking on day 37 was not confirmed. Contracting CD4+ clones appeared mostly in the CM and EM memory subsets, whereas CD8+ clones were enriched in EMRA. Only two mild cases were covered in the study, and larger cohorts including severe cases with pre-infection samples were considered necessary. Some responding clones were detected in pre-infection memory, suggesting pre-existing cross-reactive memory T cells joined the SARS-CoV-2 response.

The TCR originated in a man in his late teens or twenties who had mild COVID-19 (a few samples of this study predate the infection). The sample titles of this study are shuffled in the database, so cell type and time point are left out; the donor was told from shared clones. The specimen was PBMCs or a T cell subset sorted from them (not recorded which). This chain joins TRBV9 to TRBJ1-2, with TRBD1 perhaps the D gene, on 5 matching bases. The nucleotide sequence is TGTGCCAGCAGGACACCCAGGGATGGCTACACCTTC. Its product reads: CASRTPRDGYTF.